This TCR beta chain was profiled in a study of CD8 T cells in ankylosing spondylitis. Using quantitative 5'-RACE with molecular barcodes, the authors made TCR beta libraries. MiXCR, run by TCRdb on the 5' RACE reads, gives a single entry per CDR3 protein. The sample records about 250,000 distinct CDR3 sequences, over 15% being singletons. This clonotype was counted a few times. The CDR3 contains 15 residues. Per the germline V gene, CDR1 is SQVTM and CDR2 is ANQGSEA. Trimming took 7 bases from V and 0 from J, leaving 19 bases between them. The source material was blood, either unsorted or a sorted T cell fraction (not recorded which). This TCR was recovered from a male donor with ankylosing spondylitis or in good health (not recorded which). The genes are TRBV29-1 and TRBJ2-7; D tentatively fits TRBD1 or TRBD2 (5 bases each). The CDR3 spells CSAHTGDGTSYEQYF. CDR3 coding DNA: TGCAGCGCCCACACTGGGGACGGAACCTCCTACGAGCAGTACTTC.